The 10 T cell receptor beta chains listed next were all sequenced from one sample in a study of T cell responses to AZD1222 COVID-19 vaccine (dated by TCRdb to about 2021). Library prep was done by the immunoSEQ multiplex PCR assay. TCRdb took over this immuneACCESS table, retaining in-frame rearrangements with V and J assigned. Such tables are incomplete; in checked studies, under half of the missing clones stem from an unresolved V gene, and the remainder is unexplained. The sample profile shows some 110,000 clones; roughly 92% of them were found once. Of the sample, about 1.6% is held by the ten largest clones. The time point label of this sample denotes: about 28 days (+/-7) after the second vaccine dose. This specimen was peripheral blood, taken 28 days after the second AZD1222 dose. Receptors were obtained from an adult who received the AZD1222 COVID-19 vaccine.

The gene calls are TRBV5-1 and TRBJ2-4, with TRBD2 identical over 11 bases. V lost 0 bases, J lost 5 bases, and 4 bases stayed unmatched. This CDR3 comprises 16 residues. Per the germline V gene, CDR1 is SGHRS and CDR2 is YFSETQ. The CDR3 DNA is TGCGCCAGCAGCTTGGCCCTAGCGGGAGGAGAAAACATTCAGTACTTC. Translating gives CASSLALAGGENIQYF.

The chain uses TRBV5-6 and TRBJ2-1; D gene ambiguous. V dropped 2 bases and J dropped 4 bases, with 4 bases sitting between them. The CDR3 totals 12 residues. Germline CDR1 reads SGHDT; CDR2 reads YYEEEE. CDR3: CASSFRYNEQFF. CDR3 nucleotides: TGTGCCAGCAGCTTCCGATACAATGAGCAGTTCTTC. Together with reference TRBV5-6 and TRBJ2-1, the CDR3 gives the full variable domain: DAGVTQSPTHLIKTRGQQVTLRCSPKSGHDTVSWYQQALGQGPQFIFQYYEEEERQRGNFPDRFSGHQFPNYSSELNVNALLLGDSALYLCASSFRYNEQFFGPGTRLTVL.

V usage is TRBV30 and J usage is TRBJ2-7, with D perhaps matching TRBD2 (6 bases). V shed 5 bases and J shed 0 bases, with 8 bases lying between them. CDR1 and CDR2 from the germline V gene are GTSNPN and SVGIG (reference sequence). This CDR3 region has 12 residues. The CDR3 region is CAWGGNSYEQYF. The CDR3 bases are TGTGCCTGGGGGGGGAACTCCTACGAGCAGTACTTC.

The genes are TRBV5-4 and TRBJ2-3; D perhaps matches TRBD1 (5 bases). Trimming left V 1 base short and J 4 bases short, with 7 bases between. CDR3 length equals 13 residues. From germline, CDR1 is SGHNT and CDR2 YYREEE (reference sequence). The DNA for the CDR3 is TGTGCCAGCAGCTTGTCCAGGGCAGATACGCAGTATTTT. Protein sequence: CASSLSRADTQYF.

The rearrangement uses TRBV20-1 and TRBJ2-1; D is possibly TRBD1 or TRBD2 (5 bases each). The CDR3 spans 16 residues. Per germline, CDR1 DFQATT and CDR2 SNEGSKA (reference sequence). V was clipped by 3 bases and J by 2 bases, with 17 bases between them. This CDR3 is CSASGGAWTPYNEQFF. The CDR3, as DNA: TGCAGTGCTAGTGGGGGAGCGTGGACCCCCTACAATGAGCAGTTCTTC.

This chain uses TRBV30 with TRBJ1-3; D is undetermined. V lost 0 bases, J lost 1 base, and 4 bases lay in between. The CDR3 extends over 13 amino acids. Germline CDR1 is GTSNPN and CDR2 is SVGIG (reference sequence). The CDR3 loop reads CAWSVWSGNTIYF. The CDR3 DNA sequence: TGTGCCTGGAGTGTGTGGTCTGGAAACACCATATATTTT.

V and J are TRBV9 and TRBJ2-5; possibly TRBD1 or TRBD2 for D (5 bases each). The V gene lost 2 bases and the J gene lost 6 bases, with 11 bases spanning the gap. Germline CDR1 is SGDLS and CDR2 is YYNGEE. The CDR3 length is 13 residues. The chain's CDR3 is CASSVRDHKTQYF. The CDR3 DNA reads as TGTGCCAGCAGCGTCCGGGACCATAAGACCCAGTACTTC.

The chain uses TRBV18 and TRBJ2-2; a possible D gene is TRBD1 (5 bases). The CDR3 length is 15 residues. V shed 6 bases and J shed 3 bases, with 14 bases lying between them. The V gene's germline CDR1 is KGHSH and CDR2 LQKENI. Written as DNA, the CDR3 is TGTGCCAGCTCCTTATGGCAGACAGACACCGGGGAGCTGTTTTTT. Amino acid sequence: CASSLWQTDTGELFF.

The J gene is TRBJ1-4, the V gene TRBV7-9; 8 nucleotides line up with TRBD1. The CDR3 is made up of 14 amino acids. V lost 7 bases and J lost 7; bases outside the gene matches: 8. Per germline, CDR1 SEHNR and CDR2 FQNEAQ (reference sequence). The CDR3 nucleotides are TGTGCCAGCAACGAAGGGACAGGACGTGAAAAACTGTTTTTT. Residues: CASNEGTGREKLFF.

This clone occurred once. The chain carries TRBV3-1 (or the pseudogene TRBV3-2) and TRBJ2-1; the match to TRBD2 covers 8 bases. The CDR3 runs to 14 residues. With V trimmed by 4 bases and J by 7 bases, 6 bases remained unmatched. The germline CDR1 and CDR2 sequences are LGHDT and YNNKEL (reference sequence). The CDR3 sequence: CASSLRGTRNEQFF. In nucleotides, the CDR3 is TGTGCCAGCAGCCTGCGAGGGACTAGGAATGAGCAGTTCTTC.